One sample yielded the 27 T cell receptor beta chains listed below, sequenced in a study of blood T cell repertoires in COVID-19. Using immunoSEQ multiplex PCR, the repertoire was profiled, and TCRdb retains in-frame clones only, with some absent. The sample contains some 350,000 clones, about 90% of which appear only once. Sequencing was performed on peripheral blood. These receptors originate from a woman aged 30 to 39 with COVID-19, enrolled during active disease.

This chain joins TRBV5-8 and TRBJ1-1; 7 nucleotides match TRBD1. The germline gives CDR1 SGHTS, CDR2 YDEGEE. This CDR3 has 17 residues. The ends lost 3 bases at V and 3 bases at J; junction bases unmatched: 14. For the CDR3, the DNA is TGTGCCAGCAGCTGGGGAACGACAGGGTCGGTGGACACTGAAGCTTTCTTT. Translating gives CASSWGTTGSVDTEAFF.

V is TRBV6-1 and J is TRBJ2-1; tentative D call: TRBD1 (7 bases). Germline loops: CDR1 MNHNS, CDR2 SASEGT. V lost 1 base, J lost 14 bases, and 21 bases lay in between. The CDR3 runs 15 residues. CDR3: CASSEEAGQIVGEFF. Here the CDR3 DNA reads TGTGCCAGCAGTGAAGAGGCGGGACAGATCGTCGGGGAGTTCTTC.

This clone has only a few counts. The V gene is TRBV27, the J gene TRBJ1-5; perhaps TRBD1 as D (5 bases). Germline-derived CDR1 and CDR2 are MNHEY and SMNVEV (reference sequence). CDR3 length: 15 amino acids. Between the trimmed V and J ends, which lost 2 bases and 5 bases, there was a span of 13 bases. The CDR3 bases are TGTGCCAGCAGTTTAGAACGGGGGAAGGATCAGCCCCAGCATTTT. Translation gives CASSLERGKDQPQHF.

The V call is TRBV5-4, the J call TRBJ1-1, with TRBD1 as a possible D gene (6 bases). The CDR3 is 14 amino acids. Trimming took 0 bases from V and 1 from J, leaving 7 bases between them. CDR1 is SGHNT and CDR2 is YYREEE in the germline V gene (reference sequence). In DNA, the CDR3 is TGTGCCAGCAGCTTGGTGGGGGCGAACACTGAAGCTTTCTTT. Amino acid sequence: CASSLVGANTEAFF.

In this sample, this clone turned up a few times. The chain combines TRBV29-1 with TRBJ1-3; D is perhaps TRBD1 (5 bases). This CDR3 comprises 15 residues. Trimming shortened V by 5 bases and J by 0 bases, and 14 bases separated the two germline ends. The V gene's germline CDR1 is SQVTM and CDR2 ANQGSEA. CDR3 sequence: CSVQAQDTSGNTIYF. DNA for the CDR3: TGCAGCGTTCAGGCCCAGGACACCTCTGGAAACACCATATATTTT.

The chain uses TRBV27 and TRBJ2-1, with a possible D match to TRBD2 (5 bases). Trimming removed 3 bases from V and 6 bases from J, with 12 bases in between. The CDR3 runs 14 residues. Germline assignment: CDR1 MNHEY and CDR2 SMNVEV (reference sequence). The CDR3 DNA reads as TGTGCCAGCAGTTTCTTAGGACTTCTCAATGAGCAGTTCTTC. Translated, it gives CASSFLGLLNEQFF.

Only one count was recorded for this clone. This chain connects TRBV5-1 to TRBJ1-2; D is uncertain. Germline CDR1 SGHRS, CDR2 YFSETQ. Trimming stripped 0 bases from V and 4 bases from J, with 16 bases between. The CDR3 length is 16 residues. In nucleotides, the CDR3 is TGCGCCAGCAGCTTGGGGAAGGTTGTTAGCCTCTATGGCTACACCTTC. Its protein is CASSLGKVVSLYGYTF.

In nucleotides, the CDR3 is TGTGCCAGTCGGGGTGCTCTGGGCAATCAGCCCCAGCATTTT. As protein: CASRGALGNQPQHF. V usage is TRBV19 and J usage is TRBJ1-5; D gene unclear. Germline V lookup: CDR1 LNHDA, CDR2 SQIVND (reference sequence). The CDR3 has 14 residues. Trimming took off 8 bases at V and 2 bases at J, with 13 bases between the two ends.

The chain is built from TRBV24-1 and TRBJ1-2, with a tentative D call TRBD1 (5 bases). Germline V gives CDR1 KGHDR, CDR2 SFDVKD. The CDR3 is 16 residues long. V was pared by 3 bases and J by 4 bases, with 17 bases between. As DNA, the CDR3 is TGTGCCACCAGTGATCCTCGGGGGGACGGCACCTATGGCTACACCTTC. The encoded protein is CATSDPRGDGTYGYTF.

V is TRBV6-1 and J is TRBJ1-1, with D possibly being TRBD1 (5 bases). V was shortened by 3 bases and J by 4 bases, with 6 bases between the two germline ends. Per germline, CDR1 MNHNS and CDR2 SASEGT. This CDR3 has 12 amino acids. This CDR3 reads CASSEGGTEAFF. Written as DNA, the CDR3 is TGTGCCAGCAGTGAGGGGGGCACTGAAGCTTTCTTT.

The rearrangement joins TRBV7-6 to TRBJ2-3; 13 nucleotides match TRBD2. Germline V gene data show CDR1 as SGHVS and CDR2 as FNYEAQ. V dropped 2 bases and J dropped 4; count of bases not matched to a gene: 3. The CDR3 has 16 amino acids. The CDR3 loop is CASSLTLAGGSDTQYF. In DNA, the CDR3 is TGTGCCAGCAGCTTAACACTAGCGGGGGGGTCAGATACGCAGTATTTT.

This clone turned up a few times. The V gene is TRBV6-5, the J gene TRBJ2-7; D might be TRBD1 (7 bases). Per germline, CDR1 MNHEY and CDR2 SVGAGI. Trimming removed 0 bases from V and 0 bases from J, with 9 bases in between. The CDR3 sequence is 15 residues long. The CDR3 loop is CASSYSQGGSYEQYF. CDR3 sequence (DNA): TGTGCCAGCAGTTACTCCCAGGGGGGCTCCTACGAGCAGTACTTC.

The chain has TRBV5-1 and TRBJ2-1; possible D gene TRBD2, 5 bases. The CDR3 spans 16 residues. The germline V and J ends were trimmed by 0 bases and 0 bases, with 10 bases remaining between them. Germline V lookup: CDR1 SGHRS, CDR2 YFSETQ. The CDR3 DNA sequence: TGCGCCAGCAGCTTGGATACGGGGAGCTCCTACAATGAGCAGTTCTTC. It codes for CASSLDTGSSYNEQFF.

This chain connects TRBV3-1 (or the pseudogene TRBV3-2) to TRBJ2-4; a possible D gene is TRBD1 (5 bases). Deletions cut 1 base from V and 7 bases from J, with 8 bases between. CDR3 length equals 13 residues. Germline V CDR1 and CDR2: LGHDT, YNNKEL (reference sequence). CDR3 loop: CASSQVPGNIQYF. In DNA, the CDR3 is TGTGCCAGCAGCCAAGTTCCAGGGAACATTCAGTACTTC.

V usage is TRBV2 and J usage is TRBJ1-4, with a weak D call TRBD1 (5 bases). CDR1 and CDR2 (germline): SNHLY, FYNNEI. The CDR3 contains 15 residues. V dropped 7 bases and J dropped 5 bases, with 17 bases sitting between them. CDR3 protein: CASTRASGVNEKLFF. In DNA, the CDR3 is TGTGCCAGCACCAGGGCGTCTGGAGTGAATGAAAAACTGTTTTTT.

The chain couples TRBV10-3 to TRBJ1-1, with D possibly TRBD1 on 6 matching bases. The V and J ends lost 6 bases and 3 bases respectively, with 11 bases between them. Germline V gene data show CDR1 as ENHRY and CDR2 as SYGVKD. The CDR3 covers 13 residues. CDR3 nucleotide sequence: TGTGCCATCAGGGGACAAGGGGACACTGAAGCTTTCTTT. It encodes CAIRGQGDTEAFF.

This sequence joins TRBV9 and TRBJ2-3, with D hard to call. Germline CDR1 reads SGDLS; CDR2 reads YYNGEE. Trimming shortened V by 1 base and J by 1 base, and 10 bases separated the two germline ends. The CDR3 is 15 amino acids. The DNA of the CDR3 is TGTGCCAGCAGCGTAAGTGGAGATCGCACAGATACGCAGTATTTT. Its translation is CASSVSGDRTDTQYF.

V is TRBV5-1 and J is TRBJ1-2; a possible D gene is TRBD1 (5 bases). Germline V CDR1 and CDR2: SGHRS, YFSETQ. V was cut by 5 bases and J by 8 bases, with 19 bases left in between. The CDR3 is 14 residues long. The CDR3 nucleotides read TGCGCCAGCAGTCACGGGGGTTCTGAAGAAGGCTACACCTTC. It yields the protein CASSHGGSEEGYTF.

The rearrangement links TRBV6-2 or TRBV6-3 to TRBJ2-7, with 10 bases matching TRBD1. Germline assignment: CDR1 MNHEY and CDR2 SVGEGT. CDR3 length: 20 residues. The V segment lost 0 bases and the J segment 2 bases; nucleotides outside the gene matches: 16. The CDR3 reads CASSYSPGQGPFITPYEQYV. The CDR3 DNA sequence: TGTGCCAGCAGTTACTCTCCGGGACAGGGGCCATTCATTACCCCCTACGAGCAGTACGTC.

The V and J genes are TRBV11-2 and TRBJ1-6; TRBD1 agrees at 7 bases. J gave up 8 bases and V 5 bases, and 6 bases lay outside the gene matches. The CDR3 contains 14 residues. Germline CDR1 reads SGHAT; CDR2 reads FQNNGV. As DNA, the CDR3 is TGTGCCAGCAGCCACAGGGGCATACATTCACCCCTCCACTTT. Amino acids: CASSHRGIHSPLHF.

This clone appeared a few times. The V and J genes are TRBV19 and TRBJ2-2; TRBD1 aligns across 7 bases. The CDR3 runs 16 residues. Germline V gives CDR1 LNHDA, CDR2 SQIVND (reference sequence). Trimming cost V 11 bases and J 0 bases; bases outside gene matches: 12. CDR3 region: CAGLNRGRSNTGELFF. CDR3 DNA: TGTGCCGGACTCAACAGGGGAAGATCGAACACCGGGGAGCTGTTTTTT.

The chain links TRBV18 to TRBJ1-2; the D is unclear. Per the germline V gene, CDR1 is KGHSH and CDR2 is LQKENI. With 3 bases removed from V and 2 bases from J, the gap between germline ends came to 13 bases. There are 15 residues in the CDR3. The CDR3 sequence is CASSPEGSVNYGYTF. The CDR3, as DNA: TGTGCCAGCTCACCGGAGGGCAGTGTAAACTATGGCTACACCTTC.

The CDR3 DNA reads as TGTGCCACCAGCAGAGATCTTGGGACTAGCTTTCCCTACGAGCAGTACGTC. It specifies CATSRDLGTSFPYEQYV. V is TRBV15 and J is TRBJ2-7, with 9 bases fitting TRBD2. The CDR3 has 17 amino acids. V shed 0 bases and J 2 bases; nucleotides not matched to a gene: 8. Germline assignment: CDR1 LNHNV and CDR2 YYDKDF (reference sequence).

This chain uses TRBV5-4 with TRBJ2-3; 8 nucleotides align to TRBD2. Germline values: CDR1 SGHNT, CDR2 YYREEE (reference sequence). Unmatched junction bases numbered 13, after V lost 4 bases and J lost 3 bases. The CDR3 has 17 residues. CDR3 DNA sequence: TGTGCCAGCAGCGAACTGGTAGCGGGGTCTGGGACAGATACGCAGTATTTT. Translated, it gives CASSELVAGSGTDTQYF.

The genes are TRBV2 and TRBJ1-4, with TRBD1 identical over 7 bases. Germline CDR1 reads SNHLY; CDR2 reads FYNNEI. This CDR3 comprises 15 residues. The junction had 7 bases not matched to a gene; V was cut back by 6 bases and J by 3 bases. The CDR3 here is CASSLRQGANEKLFF. The CDR3 bases are TGTGCCAGCAGCCTTAGACAGGGCGCTAATGAAAAACTGTTTTTT.

The V gene is TRBV7-8, the J gene TRBJ1-4; TRBD1 might be the D (5 bases). CDR3 size: 15 residues. The V gene lost 2 bases and the J gene lost 7 bases, with 14 bases spanning the gap. Germline V gives CDR1 SGHVS, CDR2 FQNEAQ. The DNA of the CDR3 is TGTGCCAGCAGCTTAATGGGCCAGGGTGGTGAAAAACTGTTTTTT. It specifies CASSLMGQGGEKLFF.

This clone was counted a single time. The chain links TRBV11-2 to TRBJ2-7; D unresolved. The V gene lost 4 bases and the J gene lost 7 bases, with 20 bases spanning the gap. The CDR3 runs 15 residues. Germline loops: CDR1 SGHAT, CDR2 FQNNGV. This chain's CDR3 is CASSSLRAPPKEQYF. CDR3 nucleotide sequence: TGTGCCAGCAGCTCACTTAGAGCCCCCCCAAAGGAGCAGTACTTC. Full variable domain (remainder filled in from reference TRBV11-2 and TRBJ2-7): EAGVAQSPRYKIIEKRQSVAFWCNPISGHATLYWYQQILGQGPKLLIQFQNNGVVDDSQLPKDRFSAERLKGVDSTLKIQPAKLEDSAVYLCASSSLRAPPKEQYFGPGTRLTVT.